The 6 T cell receptor beta chains below were found in one sample sequenced in a study of blood T cell repertoires in COVID-19. Sequenced by immunoSEQ multiplex PCR; TCRdb stores in-frame clones only, minus some. The data show some 200,000 clones, roughly nine tenths seen once. The material sequenced was peripheral blood. The origin of the receptors is a man between 65 and 85 years old with acute or convalescent COVID-19.

The chain uses TRBV18 and TRBJ1-2; 7 bases are shared with TRBD1. The CDR3 is 15 amino acids. The germline V gene encodes CDR1 KGHSH and CDR2 LQKENI. J gave up 8 bases and V 4 bases, and 13 bases lay outside the gene matches. Here the CDR3 reads CASSLWDSVTMGYTF. The CDR3 bases are TGTGCCAGCTCACTGTGGGACAGCGTAACTATGGGCTACACCTTC.

The CDR3 here is CASSLEGVRPYGQYF. DNA of the CDR3: TGTGCCAGCAGCTTGGAAGGAGTACGACCTTATGGGCAGTACTTC. The rearrangement links TRBV5-5 to TRBJ2-7; D gene ambiguous. Germline V gene lookup returns CDR1 SGHKS and CDR2 YYEKEE (reference sequence). The germline V and J ends were trimmed by 0 bases and 9 bases, with 19 bases remaining between them. CDR3 length: 15 amino acids.

The V gene is TRBV7-9, the J gene TRBJ2-3; D perhaps matches TRBD2 (6 bases). Germline values: CDR1 SEHNR, CDR2 FQNEAQ (reference sequence). Deletions cut 4 bases from V and 2 bases from J, with 13 bases between. This CDR3 has 15 amino acids. The DNA of the CDR3 is TGTGCCAGCAGCTCGCGGGACTGGCCCACAGATACGCAGTATTTT. The encoded protein is CASSSRDWPTDTQYF. Supplemented by reference TRBV7-9 and TRBJ2-3, the full variable domain reads DTGVSQNPRHKITKRGQNVTFRCDPISEHNRLYWYRQTLGQGPEFLTYFQNEAQLEKSRLLSDRFSAERPKGSFSTLEIQRTEQGDSAMYLCASSSRDWPTDTQYFGPGTRLTVL.

The V and J genes are TRBV19 and TRBJ1-1; 8 bases are shared with TRBD1. Germline CDR1 LNHDA, CDR2 SQIVND (reference sequence). V shed 6 bases and J 2 bases; nucleotides not matched to a gene: 11. The CDR3 consists of 16 residues. CDR3 nucleotides: TGTGCCAGTAGCACTGGGGCAGGGGGCATAAACACTGAAGCTTTCTTT. This codes for CASSTGAGGINTEAFF. The entire variable domain, with the rest obtained from reference TRBV19 and TRBJ1-1, is as follows: DGGITQSPKYLFRKEGQNVTLSCEQNLNHDAMYWYRQDPGQGLRLIYYSQIVNDFQKGDIAEGYSVSREKKESFPLTVTSAQKNPTAFYLCASSTGAGGINTEAFFGQGTRLTVV.

This clone was detected a few times. V is TRBV6-6 and J is TRBJ2-3; TRBD2 aligns across 8 bases. Germline V gene lookup returns CDR1 MNHNY and CDR2 SVGAGI (reference sequence). V gave up 6 bases and J gave up 3 bases; unmatched junction bases: 5. This CDR3 spans 14 amino acids. The CDR3 coding sequence is TGTGCCAGCAGAAGGACTAGCTCTACAGATACGCAGTATTTT. This codes for CASRRTSSTDTQYF.

Turning to this clone: The junction departs from the called germline gene at one end, perhaps through a read error. The chain carries TRBV2 and TRBJ2-5, with 8 bases lining up with TRBD1. Germline V lookup: CDR1 SNHLY, CDR2 FYNNEI. This CDR3 has 16 amino acids. The CDR3 DNA reads as TGTGCCAGCAGCGAAGGGACAGGAATCCTCCAAGAGACCCAGTACTTC. It is translated as CASSEGTGILQETQYF.